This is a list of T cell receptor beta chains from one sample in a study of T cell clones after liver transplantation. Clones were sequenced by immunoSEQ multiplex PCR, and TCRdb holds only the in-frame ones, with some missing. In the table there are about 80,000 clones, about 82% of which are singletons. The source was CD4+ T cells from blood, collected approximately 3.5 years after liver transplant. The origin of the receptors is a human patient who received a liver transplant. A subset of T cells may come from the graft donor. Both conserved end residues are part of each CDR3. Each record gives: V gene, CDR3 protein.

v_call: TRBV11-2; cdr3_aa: CASSPRPAGPTSYGYTF
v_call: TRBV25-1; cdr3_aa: CASSDSGTIYEQYF
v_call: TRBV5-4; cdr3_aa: CASSLNYEQYF
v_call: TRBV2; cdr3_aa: CASSGQGINQPQHF
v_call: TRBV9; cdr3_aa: CASSVAWTSGRSEQYF
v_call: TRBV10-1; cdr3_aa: CASSVHRANTEAFF
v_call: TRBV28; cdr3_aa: CASKKREGGRNEQFF
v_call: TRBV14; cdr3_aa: CASSQGRRGVTYEQYF
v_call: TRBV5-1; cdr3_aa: CASSLEVGNELFF
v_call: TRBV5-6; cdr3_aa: CASSLTGPETQYF
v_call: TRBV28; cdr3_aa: CASSDRGVRGYTF
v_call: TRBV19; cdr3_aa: CASSIRLTNTGELFF
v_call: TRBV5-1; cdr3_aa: CASSAGILTDTQYF
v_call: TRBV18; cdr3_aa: CASSPFVVAGSNNQPQHF
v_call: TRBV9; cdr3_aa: CASSVAGLSTDTQYF
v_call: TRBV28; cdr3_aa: CASAAGGPTNEKLFF
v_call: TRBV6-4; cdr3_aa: CASSREEYNTEAFF
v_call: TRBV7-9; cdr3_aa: CASSLRGSSGFGDIQYF
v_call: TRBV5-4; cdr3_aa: CASSLGKGGNYGYTF
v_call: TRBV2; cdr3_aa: CASSERRGTSGFNGEQFF
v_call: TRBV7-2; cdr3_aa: CASSLQAGSGEKLFF
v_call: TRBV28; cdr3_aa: CASRTGQGGYGYTF
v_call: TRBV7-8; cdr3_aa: CASSPNGQRNGYTF
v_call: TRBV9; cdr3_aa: CASSVQGGGYGYTF
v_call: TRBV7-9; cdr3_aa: CASSLNRGQAPWGETQYF
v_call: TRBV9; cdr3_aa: CASSVGKGGEYGYTF
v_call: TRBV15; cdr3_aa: CATSSGQRERNEQFF
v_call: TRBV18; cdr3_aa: CASSTTGILNGYTF
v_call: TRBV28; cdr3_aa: CASSLGDRRNEKLFF
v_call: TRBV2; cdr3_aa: CASRSTGNQYF
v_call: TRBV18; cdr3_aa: CASSPPGQGISGNTIYF
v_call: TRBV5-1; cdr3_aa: CASSTSLAGGGYNEQFF
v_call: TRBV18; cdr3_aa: CASSPLDSNTEAFF
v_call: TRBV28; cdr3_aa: CASRRGLYGYTF